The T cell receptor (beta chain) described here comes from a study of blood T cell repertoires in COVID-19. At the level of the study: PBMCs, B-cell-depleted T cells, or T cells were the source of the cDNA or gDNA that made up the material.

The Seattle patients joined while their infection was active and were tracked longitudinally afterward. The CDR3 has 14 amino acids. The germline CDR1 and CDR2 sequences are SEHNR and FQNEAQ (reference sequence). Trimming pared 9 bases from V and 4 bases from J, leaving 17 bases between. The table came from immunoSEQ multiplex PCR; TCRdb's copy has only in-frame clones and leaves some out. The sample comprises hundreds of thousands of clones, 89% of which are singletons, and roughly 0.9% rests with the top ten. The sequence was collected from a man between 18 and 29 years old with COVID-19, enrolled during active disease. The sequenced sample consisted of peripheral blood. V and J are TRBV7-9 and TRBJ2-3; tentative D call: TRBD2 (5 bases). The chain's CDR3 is CASRTAFGADTQYF. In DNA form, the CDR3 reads TGTGCCAGTAGGACGGCGTTCGGGGCAGATACGCAGTATTTT.